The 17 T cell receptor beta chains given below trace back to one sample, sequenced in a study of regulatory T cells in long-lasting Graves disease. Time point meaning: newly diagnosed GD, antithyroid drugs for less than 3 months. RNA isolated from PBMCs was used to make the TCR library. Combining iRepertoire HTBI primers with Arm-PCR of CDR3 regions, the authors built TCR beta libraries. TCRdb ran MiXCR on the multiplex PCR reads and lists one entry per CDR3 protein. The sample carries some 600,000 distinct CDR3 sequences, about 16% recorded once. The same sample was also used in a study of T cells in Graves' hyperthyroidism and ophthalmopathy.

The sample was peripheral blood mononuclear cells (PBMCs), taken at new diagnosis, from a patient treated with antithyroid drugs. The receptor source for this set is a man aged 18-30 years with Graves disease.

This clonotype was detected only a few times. The CDR3 loop reads CASSLDPREGLTGELFF. The CDR3 DNA follows: TGTGCCAGCAGCTTAGACCCGCGGGAGGGCCTAACCGGGGAGCTGTTTTTT. The chain employs TRBV11-2 and TRBJ2-2, with TRBD2 matching over 9 bases. V dropped 0 bases and J dropped 5; count of bases not matched to a gene: 7. Germline CDR1 reads SGHAT; CDR2 reads FQNNGV. This CDR3 has 17 residues. The whole variable domain, filled in from reference TRBV11-2 and TRBJ2-2, reads EAGVAQSPRYKIIEKRQSVAFWCNPISGHATLYWYQQILGQGPKLLIQFQNNGVVDDSQLPKDRFSAERLKGVDSTLKIQPAKLEDSAVYLCASSLDPREGLTGELFFGEGSRLTVL.

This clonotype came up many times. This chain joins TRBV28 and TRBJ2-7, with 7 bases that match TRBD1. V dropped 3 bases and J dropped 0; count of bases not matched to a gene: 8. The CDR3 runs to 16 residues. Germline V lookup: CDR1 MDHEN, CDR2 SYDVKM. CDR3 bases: TGTGCCAGCAGTTTCCCCCGGACAGGTAGCTCCTACGAGCAGTACTTC. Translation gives CASSFPRTGSSYEQYF.

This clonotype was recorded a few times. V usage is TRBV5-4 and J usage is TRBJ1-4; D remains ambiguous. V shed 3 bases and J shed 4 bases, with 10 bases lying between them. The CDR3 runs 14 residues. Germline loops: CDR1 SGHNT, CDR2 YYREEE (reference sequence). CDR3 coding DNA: TGTGCCAGCAGCTCGGACGGGGATAATGAAAAACTGTTTTTT. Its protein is CASSSDGDNEKLFF.

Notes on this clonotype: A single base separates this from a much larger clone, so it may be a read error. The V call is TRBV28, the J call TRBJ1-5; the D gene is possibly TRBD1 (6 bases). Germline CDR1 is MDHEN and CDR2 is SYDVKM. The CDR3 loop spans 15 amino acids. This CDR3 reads CAGRIRGMGNQPQHF. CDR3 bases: TGTGCCGGCAGGATAAGGGGGATGGGCAATCAGCCCCAGCATTTT. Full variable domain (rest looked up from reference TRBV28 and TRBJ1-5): DVKVTQSSRYLVKRTGEKVFLECVQDMDHENMFWYRQDPGLGLRLIYFSYDVKMKEKGDIPEGYSVSREKKERFSLILESASTNQTSMYLCAGRIRGMGNQPQHFGDGTRLSIL.

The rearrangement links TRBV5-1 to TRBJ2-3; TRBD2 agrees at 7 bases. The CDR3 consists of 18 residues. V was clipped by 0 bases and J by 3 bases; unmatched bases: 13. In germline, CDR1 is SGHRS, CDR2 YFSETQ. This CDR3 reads CASSLAKMGGRGTDTQYF. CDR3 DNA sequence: TGCGCCAGCAGCTTGGCCAAAATGGGCGGGAGAGGGACAGATACGCAGTATTTT.

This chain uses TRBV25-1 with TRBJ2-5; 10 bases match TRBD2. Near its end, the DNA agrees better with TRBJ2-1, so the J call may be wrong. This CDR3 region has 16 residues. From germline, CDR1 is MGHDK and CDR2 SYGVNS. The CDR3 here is CASSDDSGRIDNEQFF. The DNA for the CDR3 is TGTGCCAGCAGTGACGATAGCGGGAGGATCGACAATGAGCAGTTCTTC.

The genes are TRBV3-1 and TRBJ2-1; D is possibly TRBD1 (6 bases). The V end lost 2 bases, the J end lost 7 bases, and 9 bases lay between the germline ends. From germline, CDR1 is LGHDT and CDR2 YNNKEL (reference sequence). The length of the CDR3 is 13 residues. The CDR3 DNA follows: TGTGCCAGCAGCCAACCCACAGGGAATGAGCAGTTCTTC. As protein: CASSQPTGNEQFF.

DNA of the CDR3: TGTGCCATCAAGGGTGGGGCCAACGTCCTGACTTTC. Residues: CAIKGGANVLTF. The chain is built from TRBV10-3 and TRBJ2-6; D is undetermined. Germline-derived CDR1 and CDR2 are ENHRY and SYGVKD. The CDR3 contains 12 residues. With 7 bases removed from V and 3 bases from J, the gap between germline ends came to 4 bases.

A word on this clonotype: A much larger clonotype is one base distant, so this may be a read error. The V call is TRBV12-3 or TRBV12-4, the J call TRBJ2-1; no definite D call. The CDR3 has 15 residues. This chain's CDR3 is CAGSFAHSSYNEQFF. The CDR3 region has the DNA TGTGCCGGCAGTTTTGCGCATAGCTCCTACAATGAGCAGTTCTTC.

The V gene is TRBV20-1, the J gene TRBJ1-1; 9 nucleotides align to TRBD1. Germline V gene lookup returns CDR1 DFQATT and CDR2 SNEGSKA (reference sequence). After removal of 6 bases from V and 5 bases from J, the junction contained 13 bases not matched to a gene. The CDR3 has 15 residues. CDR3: CSASPGTGRGTEAFF. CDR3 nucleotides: TGCAGTGCCAGTCCCGGGACAGGGCGGGGGACTGAAGCTTTCTTT.

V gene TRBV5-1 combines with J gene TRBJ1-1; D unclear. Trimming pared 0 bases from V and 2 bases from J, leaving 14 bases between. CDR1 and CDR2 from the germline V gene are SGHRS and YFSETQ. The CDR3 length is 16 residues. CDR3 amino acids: CASSLGADPRNTEAFF. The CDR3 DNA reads TGCGCCAGCAGCTTGGGGGCCGACCCCCGAAACACTGAAGCTTTCTTT.

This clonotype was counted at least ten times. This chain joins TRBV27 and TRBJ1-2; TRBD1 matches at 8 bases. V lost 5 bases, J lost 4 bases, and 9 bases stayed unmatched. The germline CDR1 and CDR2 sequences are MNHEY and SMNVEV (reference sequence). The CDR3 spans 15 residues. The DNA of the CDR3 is TGTGCCAGCAGTAGCTCAGGGGGCCCGAGCTATGGCTACACCTTC. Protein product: CASSSSGGPSYGYTF.

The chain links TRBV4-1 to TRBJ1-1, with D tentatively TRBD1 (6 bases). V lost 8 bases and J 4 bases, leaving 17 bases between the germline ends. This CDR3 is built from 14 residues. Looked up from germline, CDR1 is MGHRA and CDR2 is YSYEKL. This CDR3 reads CASREQGYITEAFF. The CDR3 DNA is TGCGCCAGCCGCGAACAGGGATATATCACTGAAGCTTTCTTT.

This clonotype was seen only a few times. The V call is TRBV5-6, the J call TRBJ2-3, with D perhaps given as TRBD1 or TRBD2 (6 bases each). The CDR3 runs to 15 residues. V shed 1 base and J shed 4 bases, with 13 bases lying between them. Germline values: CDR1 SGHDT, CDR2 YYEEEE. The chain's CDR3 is CASSLPGARADTQYF. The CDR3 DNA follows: TGTGCCAGCAGCTTGCCGGGGGCAAGGGCAGATACGCAGTATTTT.

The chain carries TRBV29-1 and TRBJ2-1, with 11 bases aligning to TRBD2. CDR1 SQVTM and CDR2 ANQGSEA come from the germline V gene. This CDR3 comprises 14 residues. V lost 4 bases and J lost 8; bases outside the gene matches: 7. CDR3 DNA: TGCAGCGTTGGGGCTAGCGGGAGGTCGGATGAGCAGTTCTTC. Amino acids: CSVGASGRSDEQFF.

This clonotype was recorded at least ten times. Written as DNA, the CDR3 is TGCAGTGCTAGAGATCCGAGCGGGAGCTCCTACAATGAGCAGTTCTTC. This sequence encodes CSARDPSGSSYNEQFF. The rearrangement uses TRBV20-1 and TRBJ2-1; TRBD2 agrees at 8 bases. Germline lookup yields CDR1 DFQATT and CDR2 SNEGSKA (reference sequence). The CDR3 totals 16 residues. V was pared by 0 bases and J by 0 bases, with 4 bases of the junction left unmatched.

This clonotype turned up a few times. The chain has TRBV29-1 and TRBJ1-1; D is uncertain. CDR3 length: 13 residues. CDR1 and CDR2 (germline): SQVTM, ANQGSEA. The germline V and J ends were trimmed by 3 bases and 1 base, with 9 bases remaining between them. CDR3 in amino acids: CSVDEGPNTEAFF. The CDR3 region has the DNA TGCAGCGTTGACGAGGGCCCGAACACTGAAGCTTTCTTT.